This record looks at one TCR beta chain sequence and its context. What it binds is unknown. This specimen comes from a study of identical twins. Findings and caveats of the study: Researchers caution that invariant MAIT and iNKT cells could partly confound zero-insertion analyses. Twins showed weaker excess sharing in their beta out-of-frame sequences. Abundant beta clonotypes from cord blood had fewer insertions, unlike memory repertoires, which showed none.

J was trimmed by 6 bases and V by 3 bases; bases with no gene match: 7. The germline CDR1 and CDR2 sequences are SEHNR and FQNEAQ (reference sequence). There are 15 residues in the CDR3. TCRdb reprocessed the 5' RACE reads with MiXCR, giving one entry per CDR3 protein. Counted here are 550,000 to 700,000 distinct CDR3 sequences, 9.6% occurring once; the ten biggest clones make up around 3%. These same data were also listed under a study on yellow fever vaccine responses in identical twins. That report notes: Twins reportedly appeared to share part of their vaccine T cell response while keeping part individual.

The source is a woman aged 18-30 years in good health. The chain employs TRBV7-9 and TRBJ2-3, with 9 bases fitting TRBD1. Source material: PBMCs. Here the CDR3 DNA reads TGTGCCAGCAGCTTGAGGACAGGGGAACAGGATACGCAGTATTTT. Translated: CASSLRTGEQDTQYF.